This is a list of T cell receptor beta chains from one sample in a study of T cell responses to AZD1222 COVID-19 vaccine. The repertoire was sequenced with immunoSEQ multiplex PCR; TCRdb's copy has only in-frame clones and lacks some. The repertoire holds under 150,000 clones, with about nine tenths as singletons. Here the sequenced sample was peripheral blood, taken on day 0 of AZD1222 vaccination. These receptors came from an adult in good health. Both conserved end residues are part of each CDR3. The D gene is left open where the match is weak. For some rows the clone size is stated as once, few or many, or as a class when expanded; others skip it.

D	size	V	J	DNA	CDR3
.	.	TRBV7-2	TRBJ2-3	TGTGCCAGCAGCTCCCGGGCACAGACAGATACGCAGTATTTT	CASSSRAQTDTQYF
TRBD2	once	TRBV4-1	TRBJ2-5	TGCGCCAGCAGCCAGGGCTTTAGGGGAGCGGGAGGAAGGCAAGAGACCCAGTACTTC	CASSQGFRGAGGRQETQYF
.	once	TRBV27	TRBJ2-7	TGTGCCAGCAGACCAAGTGGCAAGGGGTACGAGCAGTACTTC	CASRPSGKGYEQYF
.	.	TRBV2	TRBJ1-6	TGTGCCAGCAGTGAGGCGACGGGGGGTAATTCACCCCTCCACTTT	CASSEATGGNSPLHF
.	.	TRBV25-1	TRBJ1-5	TGTGCCAGCAGTGAATCGCGCGGGGGTATACAGCCCCAGCATTTT	CASSESRGGIQPQHF
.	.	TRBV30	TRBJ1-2	TGTGCCTGGAGTGTGGGGGAGTATGGCTACACCTTC	CAWSVGEYGYTF
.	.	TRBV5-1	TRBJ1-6	TGCGCCAGCAGCCCCCAAGGGAGCTCCTATAATTCACCCCTCCACTTT	CASSPQGSSYNSPLHF
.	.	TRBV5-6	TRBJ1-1	TGTGCCAGCAGCCTCCCAGGAGGGAACACTGAAGCTTTCTTT	CASSLPGGNTEAFF
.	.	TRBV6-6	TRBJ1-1	TGTGCCAGCAGTGGCGCCGGGACAAGGAACACTGAAGCTTTCTTT	CASSGAGTRNTEAFF
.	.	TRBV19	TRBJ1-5	TGTGCCAGTACGGGGGGGGTTCAGCCCCAGCATTTT	CASTGGVQPQHF
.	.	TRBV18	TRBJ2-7	TGTGCCAGCTCACCATCTGGTGGTAGCTACGAGCAGTACTTC	CASSPSGGSYEQYF
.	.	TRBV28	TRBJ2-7	TGTGCCAGCAGGCCCTCCGGGGTCTACGAGCAGTACTTC	CASRPSGVYEQYF
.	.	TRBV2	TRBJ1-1	TGTGCCAGCAGTGACTTGGGCACTGAAGCTTTCTTT	CASSDLGTEAFF
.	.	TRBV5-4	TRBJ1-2	TGTGCCAGCAGCTTGGGGCAGGGAAGGGACTATGGCTACACCTTC	CASSLGQGRDYGYTF
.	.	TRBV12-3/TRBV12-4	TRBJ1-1	TGTGCCAGCAGTATTACAGGGATTGAAGCTTTCTTT	CASSITGIEAFF
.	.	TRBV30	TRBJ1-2	TGTGCCTGGAGTGAGACCCGATGGTACACCTTC	CAWSETRWYTF
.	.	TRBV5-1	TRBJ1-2	TGCGCCAGCAGCTTGGCCGGAGGACAGCCAATAAATAACTATGGCTACACCTTC	CASSLAGGQPINNYGYTF
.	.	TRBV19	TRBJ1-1	TGTGCCAGTAGTACCCAGGGACTGGGGAACACTGAAGCTTTCTTT	CASSTQGLGNTEAFF
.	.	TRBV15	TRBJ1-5	TGTGCCACCAGCAGAGGAATAGTGCAGGGCAATCAGCCCCAGCATTTT	CATSRGIVQGNQPQHF
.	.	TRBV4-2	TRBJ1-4	TGTGCCAGCAGCCAAGATCTTGACAATTTTAATGAAAAACTGTTTTTT	CASSQDLDNFNEKLFF
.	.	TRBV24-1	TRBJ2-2	TGTGCCACCAGTGATCGGGGACGCATGAACACCGGGGAGCTGTTTTTT	CATSDRGRMNTGELFF
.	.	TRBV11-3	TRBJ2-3	TGTGCCAGCAGCTTAGGCCGGAGCACAGATACGCAGTATTTT	CASSLGRSTDTQYF
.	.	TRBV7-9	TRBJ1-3	TGTGCCAGCAGCTTACGTGGACAAGATAGAAGGAATTTT	CASSLRGQDRRNF
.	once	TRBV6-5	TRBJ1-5	TGTGCCAGCACATTAGACCTTAGCAATCAGCCCCAGCATTTT	CASTLDLSNQPQHF
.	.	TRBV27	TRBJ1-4	TGTGCCAGCAGTCCCGGGAAGAATGAAAAACTGTTTTTT	CASSPGKNEKLFF
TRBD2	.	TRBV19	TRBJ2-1	TGTGCCAGTAGTATTCCCGGACTAGCGGGAGGGGATGAGCAGTTCTTC	CASSIPGLAGGDEQFF
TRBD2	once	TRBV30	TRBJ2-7	TGTGCCTGGACCTTGACTAGCACTAGGCGGGAGCAGTACTTC	CAWTLTSTRREQYF
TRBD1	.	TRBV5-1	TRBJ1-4	TGCGCCAGCAGCCTGACAGGGAGGAATGAAAAACTGTTTTTT	CASSLTGRNEKLFF
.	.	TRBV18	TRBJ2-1	TGTGCCAGCTCACCACCCAGGTACAATGAGCAGTTCTTC	CASSPPRYNEQFF
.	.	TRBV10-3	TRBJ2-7	TGTGCCATCAGCATGACACTACTTTCCTACGAGCAGTACTTC	CAISMTLLSYEQYF
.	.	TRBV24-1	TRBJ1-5	TGTGCCACCAGTGATCTCGTGGGGACCCAGCATTTT	CATSDLVGTQHF
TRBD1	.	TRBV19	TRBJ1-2	TGTGCCAGTAGTATTGGGGGACAGGGCTCTAACTATGGCTACACCTTC	CASSIGGQGSNYGYTF
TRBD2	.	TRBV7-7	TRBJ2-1	TGTGCTAGCAGCTTCACGGCGGGAGGGCAGAATGAGCAGTTCTTC	CASSFTAGGQNEQFF
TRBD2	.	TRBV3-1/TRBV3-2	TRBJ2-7	TGTGCCAGCAGCCCCCAGCGGGGGGCCTACGAGCAGTACTTC	CASSPQRGAYEQYF
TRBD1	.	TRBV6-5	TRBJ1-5	TGTGCCAGCAGGGGGACAGGAGGCAATCAGCCCCAGCATTTT	CASRGTGGNQPQHF
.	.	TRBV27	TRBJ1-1	TGTGCCAGCAGTTTAAATGGGGGTCGGAACACTGAAGCTTTCTTT	CASSLNGGRNTEAFF
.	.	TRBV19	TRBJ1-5	TGTGCCAGTCAAGGACGGTTGTCCCTCAATCAGCCCCAGCATTTT	CASQGRLSLNQPQHF
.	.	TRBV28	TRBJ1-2	TGTGCCAGCAGTTTGGAGGGCGGATACGGCTACACCTTC	CASSLEGGYGYTF
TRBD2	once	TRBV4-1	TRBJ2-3	TGCGCCAGCAGCCCTCCGACTAGCGGGAGTGGAGATACGCAGTATTTT	CASSPPTSGSGDTQYF
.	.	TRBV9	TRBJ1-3	TGTGCCAGCAGCGCCGGATACGGGGGCCGCTCTGGAAACACCATATATTTT	CASSAGYGGRSGNTIYF
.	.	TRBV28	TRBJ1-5	TGTGCCGTCTCGGGGGTGAATCAGCCCCAGCATTTT	CAVSGVNQPQHF
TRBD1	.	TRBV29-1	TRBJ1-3	TGCAGCGTGACAGGGAGTGGAAACACCATATATTTT	CSVTGSGNTIYF
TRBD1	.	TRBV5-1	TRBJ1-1	TGCGCCTCGACAGGGGGCGCGAGGAACACTGAAGCTTTCTTT	CASTGGARNTEAFF
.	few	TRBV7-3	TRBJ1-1	TGTGCCAGCAGCCGGGCCGGGGGACTTCCGAACACTGAAGCTTTCTTT	CASSRAGGLPNTEAFF
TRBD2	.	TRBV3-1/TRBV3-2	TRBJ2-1	TGTGCCAGCAGGAAAGGTGGGACTAGTGGCAATGAGCAGTTCTTC	CASRKGGTSGNEQFF
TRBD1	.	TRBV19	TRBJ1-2	TGTGCCAGTACCCCCAGGGACAGACTTGGCTACACCTTC	CASTPRDRLGYTF
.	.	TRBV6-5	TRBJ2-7	TGTGCCAGCAGCCAGGACAACTACGAGCAGTACTTC	CASSQDNYEQYF
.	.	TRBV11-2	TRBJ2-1	TGTGCCAGCAGCAGAGGACGGAGCTCCTACAATGAGCAGTTCTTC	CASSRGRSSYNEQFF
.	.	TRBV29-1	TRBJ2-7	TGCAGCGTTGATGAGGGAAACGAGCAGTACTTC	CSVDEGNEQYF
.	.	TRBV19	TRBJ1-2	TGTGCCAGTAGTCCTGAAGACCGCGGCTATGGCTACACCTTC	CASSPEDRGYGYTF
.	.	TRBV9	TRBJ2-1	TGTGCCAGCAGCGTAGCGCCCTCAGTGGGAGGAGATGAGCAGTTCTTC	CASSVAPSVGGDEQFF